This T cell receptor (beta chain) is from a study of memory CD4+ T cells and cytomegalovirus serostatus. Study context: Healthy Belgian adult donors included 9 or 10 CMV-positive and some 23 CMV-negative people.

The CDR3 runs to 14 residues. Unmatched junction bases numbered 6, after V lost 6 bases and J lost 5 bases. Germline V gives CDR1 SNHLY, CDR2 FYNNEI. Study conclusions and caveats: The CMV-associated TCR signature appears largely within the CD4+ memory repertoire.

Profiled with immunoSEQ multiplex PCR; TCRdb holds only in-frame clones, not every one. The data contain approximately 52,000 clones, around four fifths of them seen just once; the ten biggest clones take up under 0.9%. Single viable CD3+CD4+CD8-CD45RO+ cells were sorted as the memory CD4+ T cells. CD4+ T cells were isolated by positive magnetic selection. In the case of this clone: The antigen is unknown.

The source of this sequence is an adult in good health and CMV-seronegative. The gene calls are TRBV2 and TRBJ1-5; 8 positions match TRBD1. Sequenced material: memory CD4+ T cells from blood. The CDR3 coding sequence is TGTGCCAGCAGACCCGACAGGGGCGATCAGCCCCAGCATTTT. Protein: CASRPDRGDQPQHF.